The present T cell receptor beta chain was sequenced within a study of shared T cell receptors in the human thymus (dated by TCRdb to the early 2020s). General notes on the study: The study examined how the human thymus generates shared, self-reactive T-cell receptor alpha chains.

At the junction V is shortened by 1 base and J by 5 bases, with 18 bases in between. Spanning cysteine to phenylalanine, the CDR3 consists of 17 amino acids. Only the CDR3 region is kept as DNA, spanning 51 bases read in frame from base 1. CDR1 MGHRA and CDR2 YSYEKL were looked up in the germline V gene. Library preparation employed the immunoSEQ multiplex PCR assay. The table comes from immuneACCESS by way of TCRdb, which keeps in-frame sequences with V and J called. Part of the clones is missing from these tables; in studies checked, under half for an unresolved V gene and the rest for unknown reasons. This sample is represented by more than 550,000 clones; approximately 85% of them were singletons. The ten largest make up about 0.0098% of the sample. To note about this clone: The antigen this receptor binds is unknown. Base-call qualities are not available, and no considerably larger clone is one nucleotide away.

The sample was also linked to a second study, of human thymus T cells. Looking at the second paper: Donors were immunologically healthy infants undergoing open corrective cardiac surgery for congenital heart defects in Finland. Thymus tissue was collected as surgical resects that were removed during corrective cardiac surgery. V and J gene segment usage appeared biased in both thymic and peripheral blood repertoires. The related research reported highly overlapping thymic TCR repertoires among unrelated individuals. The study characterized TCR alpha and beta repertoires from fewer than 10 infant thymus samples and a few related peripheral blood samples. Donor ages ranging from 7 to 244 days were recorded, and over 5 male and a couple of female infants were included in the cohort. Thymocytes were freed from the tissue by mechanical means and kept at -70 degrees C as pellets of about 9-30 million cells. A QIAsymphony instrument was used to extract genomic DNA from the frozen cell pellets. The immunoSEQ multiplex PCR assay was used to amplify the TCRB and TCRAD loci from a standardized amount of quality-controlled genomic DNA. The V(D)J region was spanned by amplicons of a length sufficient to cover the CDR3 and to identify V and J genes. Amplicon sequencing was performed on an Illumina platform through the commercial immunoSEQ service. Primer bias and sequencing errors were corrected using previously described methods, and TCRAD and TCRB definitions followed the IMGT database. The repertoires were analysed using immunoSEQ Analyzer 3.0 and VDJTools for basic statistics, V/J segment usage, diversity estimates, rarefaction and pairwise overlap. To estimate diversity, the Chao1, ChaoE, Efron-Thisted, Shannon and inverse Simpson indices were applied, and diversity was also estimated on datasets down-sampled to the smallest sample. Repertoire overlap used strict matching of CDR3 nucleotide sequence, V gene and J gene, with Jaccard-based multidimensional scaling clustering. On average, thymus samples gave 800,000 or so unique TCRB clonotypes, whereas blood samples gave approximately 84,000.

The origin of this receptor is a girl younger than two with a congenital heart defect. Donor details come from another sample of the same person, matched by shared clones. The rearrangement joined TRBV4-1 to TRBJ1-5; TRBD1 could be the D gene, as 6 bases match. Material: thymocytes. The CDR3 protein: CASSQGIQGKGDQPQHF. In nucleotide form, the sequence is TGCGCCAGCAGCCAAGGTATTCAGGGTAAGGGGGATCAGCCCCAGCATTTT.